Each of the 20 T cell receptor beta chains below was sequenced from the same sample in a study of read filtering for tumor transcriptome and immune sequencing. This library used around 0.4 ug RNA and molecular barcoded adaptors spanning alpha/delta and beta/gamma chains. MiXCR, applied by TCRdb to the reads, yields one record per CDR3 protein. Seen here are 90,000 or so distinct CDR3 sequences, 20% to 25% observed once, and the top ten hold 11%. Source material: a population of CD138-negative cells sorted from bone marrow. The receptor set was obtained from a donor aged 40 or over with multiple myeloma.

Note on this clonotype: This sequence may be a read error, since a much larger clone differs from it by one base. The rearrangement links TRBV7-8 to TRBJ2-1; 7 nucleotides agree with TRBD2. Germline V gene lookup returns CDR1 SGHVS and CDR2 FQNEAQ. Trimming cost V 4 bases and J 9 bases; bases outside gene matches: 12. The CDR3 extends over 15 amino acids. The CDR3 is CASSYDGRGVGEQFF. In DNA form, the CDR3 reads TGTGCCAGCAGCTACGATGGACGGGGGGTGGGTGAGCAGTTCTTC.

Comment on this clonotype: Mismatch with germline at one junction end may stem from a read error. The V gene is TRBV9, the J gene TRBJ2-2; tentatively, D is TRBD2 (5 bases). Germline V gene lookup returns CDR1 SGDLS and CDR2 YYNGEE. This CDR3 region has 15 residues. The CDR3 sequence is CASSAAGPFTGEPFF. CDR3 in DNA: TGTGCCAGCAGCGCCGCCGGGCCATTCACCGGGGAGCCGTTTTTT.

This clonotype was detected many times. The chain uses TRBV28 and TRBJ2-1, with 8 bases aligning to TRBD1. Germline V lookup: CDR1 MDHEN, CDR2 SYDVKM. This CDR3 spans 13 amino acids. The ends lost 3 bases at V and 8 bases at J; junction bases unmatched: 3. The CDR3 sequence is CASSFLDRDEQFF. CDR3 DNA sequence: TGTGCCAGCAGTTTTCTGGACAGGGATGAGCAGTTCTTC.

At least ten counts were recorded for this clonotype. The rearrangement joins TRBV5-1 to TRBJ2-7; D is unclear. The CDR3 is 11 residues long. The V end lost 0 bases, the J end lost 12 bases, and 10 bases lay between the germline ends. Germline V gene lookup returns CDR1 SGHRS and CDR2 YFSETQ. The DNA of the CDR3 is TGCGCCAGCAGCTTGGGAAGCTACATGTACTTC. This encodes CASSLGSYMYF. Full variable domain (remainder filled in from reference TRBV5-1 and TRBJ2-7): KAGVTQTPRYLIKTRGQQVTLSCSPISGHRSVSWYQQTPGQGLQFLFEYFSETQRNKGNFPGRFSGRQFSNSRSEMNVSTLELGDSALYLCASSLGSYMYFGPGTRLTVT.

This CDR3 is CAISESEDGGYTF. DNA of the CDR3: TGTGCCATCAGTGAGTCGGAAGACGGAGGCTACACCTTC. The V gene is TRBV10-3, the J gene TRBJ1-2, with no clear D. The germline V and J ends were trimmed by 0 bases and 8 bases, with 10 bases remaining between them. The length of the CDR3 is 13 residues. The V gene's germline CDR1 is ENHRY and CDR2 SYGVKD.

Comments on this clonotype: A clone one base away is much larger, so this may be a read error. The genes are TRBV5-1 and TRBJ2-5; possibly TRBD1 for D (6 bases). This CDR3 has 14 residues. CDR1 and CDR2 from the germline V gene are SGHRS and YFSETQ. The CDR3 sequence is CASSVVAEGETRYF. The CDR3 DNA reads TGCGCCAGCAGCGTGGTAGCAGAGGGGGAGACCCGGTACTTC.

As regards this clonotype: One end of the junction fails to match germline, which may point to a read error. This sequence joins TRBV7-8 and TRBJ1-5; D may be TRBD1 (5 bases). CDR1 and CDR2 (germline): SGHVS, FQNEAQ. The CDR3 runs 15 residues. The CDR3 protein is CARSFSGGSNQPQHF. The CDR3 nucleotides are TGTGCCAGAAGCTTCAGTGGGGGAAGCAATCAGCCCCAGCATTTT. Variable domain in full (rest from reference TRBV7-8 and TRBJ1-5): GAGVSQSPRYKVAKRGQDVALRCDPISGHVSLFWYQQALGQGPEFLTYFQNEAQLDKSGLPSDRFFAERPEGSVSTLKIQRTQQEDSAVYLCARSFSGGSNQPQHFGDGTRLSIL.

This clonotype was detected many times. This chain joins TRBV6-2 or TRBV6-3 and TRBJ2-5, with D unclear. The CDR3 contains 13 residues. Trimming shortened V by 6 bases and J by 3 bases, and 11 bases separated the two germline ends. The germline gives CDR1 MNHEY, CDR2 SVGEGT. The CDR3 protein is CASRPLVEETQYF. In DNA form, the CDR3 reads TGTGCCAGCAGACCTCTAGTAGAAGAGACCCAGTACTTC.

The rearrangement uses TRBV7-6 and TRBJ2-1; the D gene is possibly TRBD2 (5 bases). Trimming took 6 bases from V and 2 from J, leaving 8 bases between them. The CDR3 runs 13 residues. Germline CDR1 and CDR2: SGHVS and FNYEAQ. The CDR3, as DNA: TGTGCCAGCAGATGGACTCCCTACAATGAGCAGTTCTTC. Amino acid sequence: CASRWTPYNEQFF. Full variable domain (rest looked up from reference TRBV7-6 and TRBJ2-1): GAGVSQSPRYKVTKRGQDVALRCDPISGHVSLYWYRQALGQGPEFLTYFNYEAQQDKSGLPNDRFSAERPEGSISTLTIQRTEQRDSAMYRCASRWTPYNEQFFGPGTRLTVL.

The chain joins TRBV28 to TRBJ2-5; D may be TRBD1 or TRBD2 (5 bases each). Trimming left V 5 bases short and J 3 bases short, with 13 bases between. This CDR3 contains 14 residues. Germline-derived CDR1 and CDR2 are MDHEN and SYDVKM. The CDR3 nucleotides read TGTGCCAGCAGTGTCGGGATACAGGAAGAGACCCAGTACTTC. It yields the protein CASSVGIQEETQYF.

This clonotype has more than one count but fewer than ten. The rearrangement links TRBV20-1 to TRBJ2-7; 8 nucleotides align to TRBD1. This CDR3 comprises 16 residues. With 0 bases clipped from V and 3 bases from J, the junction kept 10 bases outside the gene matches. Germline-derived CDR1 and CDR2 are DFQATT and SNEGSKA (reference sequence). CDR3 loop: CSARDSGQGIGYEQYF. Here the CDR3 DNA reads TGCAGTGCTAGAGATTCAGGACAGGGTATAGGCTACGAGCAGTACTTC.

This chain uses TRBV4-1 with TRBJ2-7; 8 positions match TRBD1. Germline V gene sequence: CDR1 MGHRA, CDR2 YSYEKL. The CDR3 covers 15 residues. V was pared by 4 bases and J by 2 bases, with 7 bases of the junction left unmatched. CDR3 sequence reads: CASSRGQGGTYEQYF. The CDR3 DNA follows: TGCGCCAGCAGCCGAGGACAGGGTGGGACCTACGAGCAGTACTTC.

This clonotype was observed many times. The chain couples TRBV7-3 to TRBJ2-7; D may be TRBD1 (6 bases). The CDR3 runs to 14 residues. In germline, CDR1 is SGHTA, CDR2 FQGTGA. Trimming shortened V by 1 base and J by 6 bases, and 13 bases separated the two germline ends. The CDR3 DNA is TGTGCCAGCAGCTTAATGGGGGCGCCGAGCGAGCAGTACTTC. This codes for CASSLMGAPSEQYF.

This clonotype was recorded at least ten times. This chain joins TRBV3-1 and TRBJ2-1; 10 nucleotides agree with TRBD2. CDR1 and CDR2 (germline): LGHDT, YNNKEL (reference sequence). The junction had 9 bases not matched to a gene; V was cut back by 1 base and J by 6 bases. There are 17 residues in the CDR3. CDR3 sequence reads: CASSQGLLAGKSNEQFF. CDR3 sequence (DNA): TGTGCCAGCAGCCAAGGCTTACTAGCGGGGAAATCCAATGAGCAGTTCTTC.

This clonotype was found many times. The rearrangement uses TRBV5-1 and TRBJ2-5, with 11 bases fitting TRBD2. The ends lost 2 bases at V and 3 bases at J; junction bases unmatched: 6. The CDR3 has 16 residues. Germline assignment: CDR1 SGHRS and CDR2 YFSETQ. The DNA for the CDR3 is TGCGCCAGCAGCTTTAGCGGGGGGGCGTTGGAAGAGACCCAGTACTTC. This codes for CASSFSGGALEETQYF.

This clonotype turned up a few times. The chain is built from TRBV2 and TRBJ2-5, with D hard to call. In germline, CDR1 is SNHLY, CDR2 FYNNEI. There are 13 residues in the CDR3. The V end was cut by 4 bases, the J end by 4 bases, with 10 bases between. The CDR3 spells CASSGETGETQYF. The CDR3 nucleotides read TGTGCCAGCAGTGGAGAAACGGGAGAGACCCAGTACTTC.

This clonotype was counted ten times or more. The rearrangement joins TRBV14 to TRBJ2-1, with D possibly matching TRBD1 (6 bases). V lost 5 bases and J lost 9, with 17 bases in between. The CDR3 loop spans 14 amino acids. Germline CDR1 and CDR2: SGHDN and FVKESK. In DNA form, the CDR3 reads TGTGCCAGCAGCATCCTGACAGGCAGCTTTGAGCAGTTCTTC. It translates to CASSILTGSFEQFF. The full variable domain, in which reference TRBV14 and TRBJ2-1 provide the parts outside the CDR3, is EAGVTQFPSHSVIEKGQTVTLRCDPISGHDNLYWYRRVMGKEIKFLLHFVKESKQDESGMPNNRFLAERTGGTYSTLKVQPAELEDSGVYFCASSILTGSFEQFFGPGTRLTVL.

About this clonotype itself: A much larger clone differs from this one at a single base, so this may be a read error. The chain uses TRBV19 and TRBJ2-7; D is ambiguous. Trimming took off 8 bases at V and 0 bases at J, with 11 bases between the two ends. There are 13 residues in the CDR3. Germline V lookup: CDR1 LNHDA, CDR2 SQIVND (reference sequence). The CDR3 DNA sequence: TGTGCCAGTTGCCCTGACAACTCCTACGAGCAGTACTTC. Translated, it gives CASCPDNSYEQYF.

In its sample, this clonotype was seen many times. The gene calls are TRBV9 and TRBJ2-5; tentatively, D is TRBD2 (7 bases). The CDR3 is 17 residues long. Deletions cut 0 bases from V and 7 bases from J, with 22 bases between. CDR1 is SGDLS, CDR2 YYNGEE, per germline. In nucleotides, the CDR3 is TGTGCCAGCAGCGTAGCTCCCGGCGGGGGCCCTCCGGCGACCCAGTACTTC. Translation gives CASSVAPGGGPPATQYF.

A remark on this clonotype: A clone one base away is much larger, so this may be a read error. The genes are TRBV28 and TRBJ2-5; TRBD1 is a possible D gene (6 bases). The CDR3 extends over 15 amino acids. Trimming took 9 bases from V and 0 from J, leaving 17 bases between them. Germline V gene sequence: CDR1 MDHEN, CDR2 SYDVKM. CDR3 loop: CASRWTANYQETQYF. CDR3 DNA: TGTGCCAGTCGGTGGACAGCGAATTACCAAGAGACCCAGTACTTC.